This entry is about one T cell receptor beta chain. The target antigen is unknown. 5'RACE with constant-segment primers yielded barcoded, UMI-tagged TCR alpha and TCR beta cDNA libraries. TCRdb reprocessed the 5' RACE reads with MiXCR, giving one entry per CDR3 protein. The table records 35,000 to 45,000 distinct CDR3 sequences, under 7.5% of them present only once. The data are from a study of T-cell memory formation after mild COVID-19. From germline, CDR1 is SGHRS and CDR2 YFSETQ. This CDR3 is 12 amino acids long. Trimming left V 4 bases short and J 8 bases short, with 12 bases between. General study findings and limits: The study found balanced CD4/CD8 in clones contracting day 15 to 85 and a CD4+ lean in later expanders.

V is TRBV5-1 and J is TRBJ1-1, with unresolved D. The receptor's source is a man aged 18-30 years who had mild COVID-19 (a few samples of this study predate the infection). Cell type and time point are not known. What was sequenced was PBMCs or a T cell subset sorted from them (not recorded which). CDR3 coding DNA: TGCGCCAGCAGCCCAGGAGGGAGGGAAGCTTTCTTT. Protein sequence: CASSPGGREAFF. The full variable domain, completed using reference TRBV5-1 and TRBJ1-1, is KAGVTQTPRYLIKTRGQQVTLSCSPISGHRSVSWYQQTPGQGLQFLFEYFSETQRNKGNFPGRFSGRQFSNSRSEMNVSTLELGDSALYLCASSPGGREAFFGQGTRLTVV.